What follows is one T cell receptor beta chain and its context. Its antigen is not identified. The V end lost 4 bases, the J end lost 2 bases, and 9 bases lay between the germline ends. Germline V gene lookup returns CDR1 SGHVS and CDR2 FQNEAQ. CDR3 size: 14 residues. This entry belongs to a study of T-cell memory formation after mild COVID-19. Background on the study: TCR clusters were mostly donor specific. Study conclusions and caveats: Prior to infection, memory already included some responding clones, suggesting cross-reactive memory joined. CD8+ contracting clones occupied EMRA, while CD4+ ones occupied mainly CM and EM.

Constant-segment primers were used for 5'RACE, and the resulting TCR alpha and TCR beta cDNA libraries carried sample barcodes and UMIs. Each CDR3 protein is one row after TCRdb ran MiXCR on the 5' RACE reads. This sample has 500,000 to 650,000 distinct CDR3 sequences, with less than 25% found just once. The sample taken for sequencing was PBMCs or a T cell subset sorted from them (not recorded which). The gene calls are TRBV7-8 and TRBJ1-5, with a possible D match to TRBD1 (5 bases). The sequence was obtained from an adult woman who had mild COVID-19 (a few samples of this study predate the infection). Cell type and time point are not known. CDR3 DNA sequence: TGTGCCAGCAGCTCTTCCAGGGGCAATCAGCCCCAGCATTTT. It codes for CASSSSRGNQPQHF.